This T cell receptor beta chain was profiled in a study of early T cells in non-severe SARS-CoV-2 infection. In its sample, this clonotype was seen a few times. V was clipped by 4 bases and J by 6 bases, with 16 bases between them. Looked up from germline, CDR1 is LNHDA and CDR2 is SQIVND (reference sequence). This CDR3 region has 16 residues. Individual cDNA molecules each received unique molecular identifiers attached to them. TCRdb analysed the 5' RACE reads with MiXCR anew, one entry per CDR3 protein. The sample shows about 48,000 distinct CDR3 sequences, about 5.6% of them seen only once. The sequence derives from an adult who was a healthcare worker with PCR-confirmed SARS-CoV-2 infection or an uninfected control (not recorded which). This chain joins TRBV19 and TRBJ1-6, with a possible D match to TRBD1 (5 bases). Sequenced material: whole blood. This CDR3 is CASSTTGTAVNSPLHF. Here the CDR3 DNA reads TGTGCCAGTAGTACCACCGGGACGGCCGTTAATTCACCCCTCCACTTT.